A selection of T cell receptor beta chains follows, all from one sample in a study of metastatic and nonmetastatic thyroid tumors. TCRdb re-processed the PCR reads through MiXCR. The table has some 41,000 clones, roughly 27% seen once. Sequencing was done on a sample of blood. These receptors originate from a male donor with papillary thyroid cancer or a benign thyroid nodule (not recorded which). Some clones in this sample may be carry-over from other donors' samples. CDR3s leave out the opening cysteine and the closing phenylalanine or tryptophan. Each record gives: CDR3 protein, CDR3 length, D gene, J gene, V gene. The D gene is left open where the match is weak.

CDR3aa: ASQSPSLFPSDRGMNTEAF
len: 19
d_gene: TRBD1
j_gene: TRBJ1-1
v_gene: TRBV6-4

CDR3aa: ASSDRETDTQY
len: 11
d_gene: -
j_gene: TRBJ2-3
v_gene: TRBV6-4

CDR3aa: ASSFPGEETQY
len: 11
d_gene: -
j_gene: TRBJ2-5
v_gene: TRBV5-4

CDR3aa: ASRQGGYGYT
len: 10
d_gene: TRBD1
j_gene: TRBJ1-2
v_gene: TRBV6-1

CDR3aa: AGAGTTNTGELF
len: 12
d_gene: -
j_gene: TRBJ2-2
v_gene: TRBV2

CDR3aa: ASIPGPGRYSHQPQH
len: 15
d_gene: -
j_gene: TRBJ1-5
v_gene: TRBV28

CDR3aa: ATSRVRGTSYEQY
len: 13
d_gene: TRBD2
j_gene: TRBJ2-7
v_gene: TRBV15

CDR3aa: ASSDSTDTGELF
len: 12
d_gene: -
j_gene: TRBJ2-2
v_gene: TRBV6-4

CDR3aa: ASIFIDTQY
len: 9
d_gene: -
j_gene: TRBJ2-5
v_gene: TRBV28

CDR3aa: SAKLADSYNEQF
len: 12
d_gene: -
j_gene: TRBJ2-1
v_gene: TRBV20-1

CDR3aa: ASIDGRPQH
len: 9
d_gene: -
j_gene: TRBJ1-5
v_gene: TRBV28

CDR3aa: ASSGGTGGNEQF
len: 12
d_gene: TRBD1
j_gene: -
v_gene: TRBV6-1

CDR3aa: SARDWGAGVETQY
len: 13
d_gene: TRBD2
j_gene: TRBJ2-5
v_gene: TRBV20-1

CDR3aa: AWASALGPQH
len: 10
d_gene: -
j_gene: TRBJ1-5
v_gene: TRBV30

CDR3aa: ASSSTDTQY
len: 9
d_gene: -
j_gene: TRBJ2-3
v_gene: TRBV7-2

CDR3aa: ASSEETEGETQY
len: 12
d_gene: -
j_gene: TRBJ2-5
v_gene: TRBV10-1

CDR3aa: AWGTDTQY
len: 8
d_gene: -
j_gene: TRBJ2-3
v_gene: TRBV30

CDR3aa: ASSLKGLAGGFKTDTQY
len: 17
d_gene: TRBD2
j_gene: TRBJ2-3
v_gene: TRBV23-1

CDR3aa: SARDAGDSYNEQF
len: 13
d_gene: TRBD2
j_gene: TRBJ2-1
v_gene: TRBV20-1

CDR3aa: ASIGPYESDIQY
len: 12
d_gene: -
j_gene: TRBJ2-4
v_gene: TRBV12-3/TRBV12-4

CDR3aa: ASSVGLGLVGEQF
len: 13
d_gene: TRBD2
j_gene: TRBJ2-1
v_gene: TRBV9

CDR3aa: ASSQVVGGGHTDTQY
len: 15
d_gene: -
j_gene: TRBJ2-3
v_gene: TRBV4-1

CDR3aa: ASSKSGFNGCT
len: 11
d_gene: -
j_gene: TRBJ1-2
v_gene: TRBV6-1

CDR3aa: ASKTSLIHEQY
len: 11
d_gene: -
j_gene: TRBJ2-7
v_gene: TRBV6-2/TRBV6-3

CDR3aa: ASSAGTGTVYEQY
len: 13
d_gene: TRBD1
j_gene: TRBJ2-7
v_gene: TRBV28

CDR3aa: ASSLPGLTGFEAF
len: 13
d_gene: -
j_gene: TRBJ1-1
v_gene: TRBV2

CDR3aa: ASSRGGPDTQY
len: 11
d_gene: -
j_gene: TRBJ2-3
v_gene: TRBV2

CDR3aa: ASSLGLIQPQH
len: 11
d_gene: -
j_gene: TRBJ1-5
v_gene: TRBV12-3/TRBV12-4

CDR3aa: SVRSGANVMT
len: 10
d_gene: -
j_gene: TRBJ2-6
v_gene: TRBV20-1

CDR3aa: ASSRSSYEQY
len: 10
d_gene: -
j_gene: TRBJ2-7
v_gene: TRBV3-1

CDR3aa: SVMGNEQY
len: 8
d_gene: -
j_gene: TRBJ2-7
v_gene: TRBV29-1

CDR3aa: ATSRVGRTGAAYEQY
len: 15
d_gene: TRBD1
j_gene: TRBJ2-7
v_gene: TRBV15

CDR3aa: ASSFRTGSGNTIY
len: 13
d_gene: TRBD1
j_gene: TRBJ1-3
v_gene: TRBV7-9

CDR3aa: ASSLGPLTGANTGELF
len: 16
d_gene: -
j_gene: TRBJ2-2
v_gene: TRBV11-2

CDR3aa: ASTHQTGGPSGELF
len: 14
d_gene: TRBD2
j_gene: TRBJ2-2
v_gene: TRBV12-3/TRBV12-4

CDR3aa: ASSLGRGEGYGYT
len: 13
d_gene: -
j_gene: TRBJ1-2
v_gene: TRBV7-9

CDR3aa: ASSVIRDTTEAF
len: 12
d_gene: -
j_gene: TRBJ1-1
v_gene: TRBV12-3/TRBV12-4

CDR3aa: ASRVEGVGQPQH
len: 12
d_gene: -
j_gene: TRBJ1-5
v_gene: TRBV6-1

CDR3aa: ASSPGLAGADTQY
len: 13
d_gene: TRBD2
j_gene: TRBJ2-3
v_gene: TRBV10-1

CDR3aa: SAPKSGRANEQF
len: 12
d_gene: TRBD2
j_gene: TRBJ2-1
v_gene: TRBV20-1

CDR3aa: ASSYSWLAGCEQY
len: 13
d_gene: TRBD2
j_gene: TRBJ2-7
v_gene: TRBV6-2/TRBV6-3

CDR3aa: ASSYSMGSYEQY
len: 12
d_gene: -
j_gene: TRBJ2-7
v_gene: TRBV6-6

CDR3aa: ASSPGQGITEAF
len: 12
d_gene: TRBD1
j_gene: TRBJ1-1
v_gene: TRBV18

CDR3aa: ASSWGQAEQY
len: 10
d_gene: TRBD1
j_gene: TRBJ2-7
v_gene: TRBV5-1

CDR3aa: ATSDSNQPQH
len: 10
d_gene: -
j_gene: TRBJ1-5
v_gene: TRBV24-1

CDR3aa: ASSLFSVVTPYEQY
len: 14
d_gene: -
j_gene: TRBJ2-7
v_gene: TRBV28